This entry lists 25 T cell receptor beta chains sequenced from one sample in a study of T cell responses to AZD1222 COVID-19 vaccine. This table comes from immunoSEQ multiplex PCR, and its TCRdb copy is limited to in-frame clones, with some not included. This sample has 150,000 or so clones, with 92% found just once. This specimen was peripheral blood, taken on day 0 of AZD1222 vaccination. The source of these receptors is an adult in good health.

V and J are TRBV7-8 and TRBJ1-1; D is unclear. The CDR3 extends over 11 amino acids. Deletions cut 5 bases from V and 11 bases from J, with 12 bases between. Germline V lookup: CDR1 SGHVS, CDR2 FQNEAQ. This CDR3 reads CASSQRELAFF. The CDR3 DNA reads TGTGCCAGCAGCCAGCGGGAGCTCGCTTTCTTT.

The chain uses TRBV5-4 and TRBJ2-7, with TRBD1 identical over 10 bases. Germline V gene sequence: CDR1 SGHNT, CDR2 YYREEE (reference sequence). The junction had 11 bases not matched to a gene; V was cut back by 3 bases and J by 5 bases. This CDR3 has 16 residues. As DNA, the CDR3 is TGTGCCAGCAGCTACCTCGGGACAGGGGTTTTCCACGAGCAGTACTTC. It is translated as CASSYLGTGVFHEQYF.

Written as DNA, the CDR3 is TGTGCCAGCAGCTACGCTCGACTGGAGACCCAGTACTTC. Its translation: CASSYARLETQYF. J is TRBJ2-5 and V is TRBV7-2; D remains unclear. The CDR3 spans 13 residues. Germline lookup yields CDR1 SGHTA and CDR2 FQGNSA. The V end lost 4 bases, the J end lost 5 bases, and 11 bases lay between the germline ends.

This clone was seen just once. This sequence joins TRBV27 and TRBJ2-1; 8 bases line up with TRBD1. Germline V gene sequence: CDR1 MNHEY, CDR2 SMNVEV (reference sequence). The CDR3 has 17 residues. Trimming at V came to 2 bases and at J to 2 bases, leaving 8 bases not matched to a gene. CDR3 DNA: TGTGCCAGCAGTTTACAGAAAGAGGACAGGGCCTACAATGAGCAGTTCTTC. It codes for CASSLQKEDRAYNEQFF.

The chain has TRBV21-1 and TRBJ2-2; TRBD2 reflects the table's D call only, with no check against the DNA. TRBV21-1 is flagged as a pseudogene. This CDR3 contains 18 residues. The CDR3, as DNA: TGTGCCAGCAGCCTTCGGTTGAGACGGGAAACGTCGGTCGGGGAGCTGTTTTTT. The encoded protein is CASSLRLRRETSVGELFF.

The chain uses TRBV19 and TRBJ2-1; D is uncertain. The CDR3 runs to 14 residues. V lost 6 bases and J lost 0, with 9 bases in between. The V gene's germline CDR1 is LNHDA and CDR2 SQIVND (reference sequence). The CDR3 is CASSQTSSYNEQFF. CDR3 sequence (DNA): TGTGCCAGTAGCCAAACGAGCTCCTACAATGAGCAGTTCTTC.

This rearrangement joins TRBV4-1 to TRBJ1-6; D call uncertain. CDR3 size: 17 residues. V was trimmed by 0 bases and J by 0 bases, leaving 9 bases between them. The germline V gene has CDR1 MGHRA and CDR2 YSYEKL. The CDR3 reads CASSQESWSSYNSPLHF. The CDR3 bases are TGCGCCAGCAGCCAAGAGTCATGGAGCTCCTATAATTCACCCCTCCACTTT.

This clone was found once. V usage is TRBV30 and J usage is TRBJ1-4; D call uncertain. Germline CDR1 reads GTSNPN; CDR2 reads SVGIG (reference sequence). This CDR3 contains 12 residues. V was shortened by 2 bases and J by 8 bases, with 9 bases between the two germline ends. As DNA, the CDR3 is TGTGCCTGGAGTATATCCGGGGAAAAACTGTTTTTT. It codes for CAWSISGEKLFF. Combining the CDR3 with reference TRBV30 and TRBJ1-4 gives the whole variable domain SQTIHQWPATLVQPVGSPLSLECTVEGTSNPNLYWYRQAAGRGLQLLFYSVGIGQISSEVPQNLSASRPQDRQFILSSKKLLLSDSGFYLCAWSISGEKLFFGSGTQLSVL.

A few counts support this clone. The chain recombines TRBV7-2 with TRBJ2-7; D remains unclear. Trimming stripped 2 bases from V and 4 bases from J, with 9 bases between. CDR3 length: 13 residues. Germline loops: CDR1 SGHTA, CDR2 FQGNSA. The CDR3 region has the DNA TGTGCCAGCAGCTTATCCCAACAGTACGAGCAGTACTTC. Amino acid sequence: CASSLSQQYEQYF.

V usage is TRBV4-2 and J usage is TRBJ1-1; TRBD1 matches 10 bases. Germline lookup yields CDR1 LGHNA and CDR2 YNFKEQ. The CDR3 length is 13 residues. Unmatched junction bases numbered 3, after V lost 0 bases and J lost 11 bases. CDR3 in DNA: TGTGCCAGCAGCCAAGAATCGGGACAGGGGGCTTTCTTT. This gives the protein CASSQESGQGAFF.

V gene TRBV12-5 combines with J gene TRBJ1-1, with D hard to call. This CDR3 contains 14 residues. CDR1 and CDR2 from the germline V gene are LGHNT and FRNRAP. Between the trimmed V and J ends, which lost 6 bases and 0 bases, there was a span of 11 bases. CDR3 sequence: CASGRTPLNTEAFF. For the CDR3, the DNA is TGTGCTAGTGGCCGTACTCCTCTGAACACTGAAGCTTTCTTT.

The rearrangement uses TRBV28 and TRBJ2-7; 12 bases are shared with TRBD2. Trimming removed 6 bases from V and 4 bases from J; junction bases left unmatched: 7. The CDR3 covers 15 residues. Germline values: CDR1 MDHEN, CDR2 SYDVKM. CDR3: CASSPTSGSRYEQYF. The CDR3 nucleotides are TGTGCCAGCAGCCCGACTAGCGGGAGCAGATACGAGCAGTACTTC.

This chain links TRBV4-3 with TRBJ2-1; 9 positions match TRBD1. The CDR3 totals 20 residues. Trimming cost V 2 bases and J 5 bases; bases outside gene matches: 19. Germline CDR1 reads LGHNA; CDR2 reads YSLEER. The CDR3 sequence is CASSQYSGTGRASGHNEQFF. CDR3 coding DNA: TGCGCCAGCAGCCAATACTCTGGGACAGGGCGTGCTAGCGGACACAATGAGCAGTTCTTC.

Comment on this clone: Other DNA sequences in this specimen translate into the identical CDR3. The chain carries TRBV15 and TRBJ2-1; D unresolved. Germline CDR1 reads LNHNV; CDR2 reads YYDKDF (reference sequence). With 1 base removed from V and 7 bases from J, the gap between germline ends came to 5 bases. This CDR3 contains 12 residues. The CDR3 sequence is CATSRGPNEQFF. The CDR3 DNA reads TGTGCCACCAGCAGAGGCCCAAATGAGCAGTTCTTC.

On this clone: Other nucleotide sequences from this sample produce the same CDR3. This chain connects TRBV12-3 or TRBV12-4 to TRBJ1-1; TRBD1 might be the D (6 bases). The CDR3 is 13 residues long. V was cut by 6 bases and J by 1 base, with 9 bases left in between. The CDR3, as DNA: TGTGCCAGCAGCCGGACAGAGAACACTGAAGCTTTCTTT. This gives the protein CASSRTENTEAFF.

The CDR3 DNA reads TGTGCCAGCAGCAACGGACAGGCGGAAAGCTATGGCTACACCTTC. Its translation is CASSNGQAESYGYTF. The rearrangement joins TRBV5-6 to TRBJ1-2; 7 bases map to TRBD1. The CDR3 sequence is 15 residues long. V dropped 4 bases and J dropped 4; count of bases not matched to a gene: 10. Germline values: CDR1 SGHDT, CDR2 YYEEEE.

The rearrangement joins TRBV6-5 to TRBJ2-1; 8 nucleotides line up with TRBD2. Germline V gives CDR1 MNHEY, CDR2 SVGAGI. The V and J ends lost 0 bases and 7 bases, in that order; junction bases with no gene match: 8. The CDR3 is 16 residues long. CDR3 sequence reads: CASSYSLTGGRNEQFF. CDR3 coding DNA: TGTGCCAGCAGTTACTCGCTGACGGGGGGGCGTAATGAGCAGTTCTTC.

This chain joins TRBV2 and TRBJ2-7, with D perhaps given as TRBD1 or TRBD2 (5 bases each). The CDR3 is 15 residues long. Trimming cost V 1 base and J 2 bases, with 12 bases left between them. Germline V gene sequence: CDR1 SNHLY, CDR2 FYNNEI. The CDR3 sequence is CASSEVGDPAYEQYF. As DNA, the CDR3 is TGTGCCAGCAGTGAAGTTGGGGACCCCGCCTACGAGCAGTACTTC.

V is TRBV10-2 and J is TRBJ1-6; D might be TRBD1 (6 bases). The length of the CDR3 is 17 residues. Germline lookup yields CDR1 WSHSY and CDR2 SAAADI. Trimming left V 4 bases short and J 7 bases short, with 20 bases between. Here the CDR3 reads CASSAHRGRGGNSPLHF. The CDR3, as DNA: TGCGCCAGCAGTGCCCACCGCGGCAGGGGCGGCAATTCACCCCTCCACTTT.

In its sample, this clone was seen a few times. The chain recombines TRBV11-2 with TRBJ2-3; the D is unclear. Trimming removed 1 base at V and 3 bases at J, with 8 bases between. This CDR3 has 14 amino acids. Germline V gene sequence: CDR1 SGHAT, CDR2 FQNNGV. The CDR3 DNA sequence: TGTGCCAGCAGCTTAGGGGGTAGGACAGATACGCAGTATTTT. This translates into CASSLGGRTDTQYF.

The chain links TRBV6-2 or TRBV6-3 to TRBJ1-4; no firm D call. CDR1 is MNHEY and CDR2 is SVGEGT in the germline V gene. The ends were cut back, 0 bases at V and 15 bases at J, with 14 bases in the middle. The CDR3 has 13 amino acids. CDR3 in DNA: TGTGCCAGCAGTTACTCGTCTGGGCAAACGGTGTTTTTT. Amino acid sequence: CASSYSSGQTVFF.

This chain links TRBV28 with TRBJ1-1, with D uncertain. The CDR3 sequence is 15 residues long. Trimming took off 4 bases at V and 5 bases at J, with 17 bases between the two ends. Per the germline V gene, CDR1 is MDHEN and CDR2 is SYDVKM. CDR3 sequence: CASSYPGLSGTEAFF. Here the CDR3 DNA reads TGTGCCAGCAGTTACCCGGGCCTTTCGGGGACTGAAGCTTTCTTT.

The rearrangement uses TRBV20-1 and TRBJ1-2; D remains unclear. V was trimmed by 5 bases and J by 8 bases, leaving 12 bases between them. Per germline, CDR1 DFQATT and CDR2 SNEGSKA (reference sequence). The CDR3 has 11 residues. CDR3 region: CSAPSPGGYTF. In DNA form, the CDR3 reads TGCAGTGCTCCTTCCCCGGGCGGCTACACCTTC.

This CDR3 reads CASSPSPGHLTGELFF. In DNA form, the CDR3 reads TGTGCCAGCAGCCCCAGTCCGGGACACCTGACCGGGGAGCTGTTTTTT. The V call is TRBV5-5, the J call TRBJ2-2; possible D gene TRBD1, 6 bases. The V gene lost 4 bases and the J gene lost 5 bases, with 18 bases spanning the gap. Germline V gene sequence: CDR1 SGHKS, CDR2 YYEKEE (reference sequence). CDR3 size: 16 residues.

This chain joins TRBV30 and TRBJ2-2, with 9 bases fitting TRBD2. Trimming at V came to 3 bases and at J to 1 base, leaving 0 bases not matched to a gene. CDR1 and CDR2 from the germline V gene are GTSNPN and SVGIG (reference sequence). The CDR3 is 14 residues long. The CDR3 loop is CAWRAGGNTGELFF. CDR3 nucleotides: TGTGCCTGGAGAGCGGGGGGGAACACCGGGGAGCTGTTTTTT. The full variable domain, in which reference TRBV30 and TRBJ2-2 provide the parts outside the CDR3, is SQTIHQWPATLVQPVGSPLSLECTVEGTSNPNLYWYRQAAGRGLQLLFYSVGIGQISSEVPQNLSASRPQDRQFILSSKKLLLSDSGFYLCAWRAGGNTGELFFGEGSRLTVL.